This T cell receptor (beta chain) was found in a study of blood T cell repertoires in COVID-19. Study-level information: Acute and convalescent COVID-19 samples came from the United States, Italy and Spain. From T cells, B-cell-depleted T cells, or PBMCs came the material, which was cDNA or gDNA.

The length of the CDR3 is 14 residues. Germline V gives CDR1 SGHNT, CDR2 YENEEA. J was trimmed by 0 bases and V by 5 bases; bases with no gene match: 3. Original processing notes: How many nucleated cells were present was estimated from reference gene primer amplification. Assay used: immunoSEQ multiplex PCR; TCRdb lists only in-frame clones, some missing. The DNA gave D and trimming, while V, J and clone size come from that table. The repertoire has about 250,000 clones, 86% of them found once; the top ten carry under 3.5%. The V and J genes are TRBV11-3 and TRBJ2-7; 8 nucleotides align to TRBD2. Material for sequencing was peripheral blood. The sequence came from a woman in her twenties or thirties with active or convalescent COVID-19. This chain's CDR3 is CASSRAGASYEQYF. The CDR3 region has the DNA TGTGCCAGCAGCCGAGCGGGGGCCTCCTACGAGCAGTACTTC.